This T cell receptor beta chain was identified during a study of PD-L1 blockade in urothelial cancer. Study summary: Analyses were performed on blood at 3 weeks after treatment start (the second dose) and at 6 weeks. Blood samples contained a median around 130,000 T cells.

Per germline, CDR1 MNHEY and CDR2 SMNVEV (reference sequence). The CDR3 loop spans 14 amino acids. V lost 7 bases and J lost 3; bases outside the gene matches: 7. Time point here: pretreatment peripheral blood. The protocol was immunoSEQ multiplex PCR, while the TCRdb copy is restricted to in-frame clones and leaves out a portion. The table records some 89,000 clones, over 65% of them present only once. The receptor was derived from a man aged 60 to 75 with urothelial cancer. The sample in question was PBMCs, obtained around atezolizumab (anti-PD-L1) treatment. The chain joins TRBV27 to TRBJ1-2, with TRBD1 matching over 8 bases. Written as DNA, the CDR3 is TGTGCCAGCACCCTAAGGACAGGGTACTATGGCTACACCTTC. This sequence encodes CASTLRTGYYGYTF.